Below, one TCR beta chain is given with its context. Its antigen is unknown. The input lacks base qualities; no much larger clone sits a single base away. The germline V gene encodes CDR1 KGHSH and CDR2 LQKENI. V gives up 5 bases and J gives up 0 bases, and the segment between their germline ends measures 11 bases. The CDR3 covers 15 residues, taking in both the cysteine and the phenylalanine. Just the 45-base CDR3 DNA is kept, in frame starting at base 1. The sample comes from a study of blood T cell repertoires in COVID-19 (dated by TCRdb to about 2020). As for the study more broadly: The collaborator samples originated in the United States, Italy and Spain and spanned the acute and convalescent phases of COVID-19. The material from the prospective study consisted of cDNA or gDNA derived from T cells, B-cell-depleted T cells, or PBMCs. Deeply sampled blood TCRbeta repertoires from subjects exposed to, actively infected with, or recovered from COVID-19 were included in the dataset. The repertoires were made available in a free public database intended to serve as a resource for research on the immune response to SARS-CoV-2. Samples came from the ongoing ImmuneRACE study (first 160 participants) plus 1,254 subjects from 6 global collaborators. Sample metadata almost always included a de-identified subject ID, COVID-19 status, age in years and sex. Where available, HLA class I and class II types were obtained from metadata supplied by the sample provider rather than from assay-based typing. The paper's findings and limits, for the study overall: The quantity of clinical and demographic metadata differed by source and by participant and was supplied without curation.

Enrolling through a virtual design, the prospective study's participants ranged in age from roughly 18 to 90 years and lived across approximately 25 United States geographic areas. In the prospective study, cohorts were assigned on the basis of participant-reported clinical history obtained from a screening survey and a study questionnaire. Each participant in the prospective study had whole blood, serum and a nasopharyngeal or oropharyngeal swab collected by mobile phlebotomists. Additional blood draws and questionnaires over a roughly two-month period could optionally be provided by prospective study participants. Blood samples from the prospective study were shipped frozen or at room temperature prior to DNA extraction. TCRbeta CDR3 regions were amplified from genomic DNA using the immunoSEQ Assay, a bias-controlled multiplex PCR. Under the source paper's analysis protocol: Within the assay, amplification of reference gene primers was used to estimate how many nucleated cells each sample contained. Sequence reads were collapsed and filtered to measure the absolute abundance of every unique TCRbeta CDR3 rearrangement. For each sample, productive Simpson clonality was calculated as the square root of Simpson's diversity index across productive rearrangements. In TCRdb, the immuneACCESS table is reduced to in-frame sequences with V and J assigned. These tables do not hold every clone; where another copy was compared, an unresolved V gene accounts for under half, and the others remain unexplained. D and trimming come from the DNA, and the V and J calls and clone size come from that table. The sample table shows roughly 280,000 clones, and around 90% are seen once. The ten top clones hold about 4% of the sample.

The material sequenced was PBMCs or T cells enriched from blood (not recorded which). The receptor was derived from a woman in her 30s with acute COVID-19. The sequence joins TRBV18 to TRBJ1-3; the D gene remains uncertain. The DNA is as follows: TGTGCCAGCTCAGCCCGAGGGAGCTCTGGAAACACCATATATTTT. Translated, this is CASSARGSSGNTIYF.